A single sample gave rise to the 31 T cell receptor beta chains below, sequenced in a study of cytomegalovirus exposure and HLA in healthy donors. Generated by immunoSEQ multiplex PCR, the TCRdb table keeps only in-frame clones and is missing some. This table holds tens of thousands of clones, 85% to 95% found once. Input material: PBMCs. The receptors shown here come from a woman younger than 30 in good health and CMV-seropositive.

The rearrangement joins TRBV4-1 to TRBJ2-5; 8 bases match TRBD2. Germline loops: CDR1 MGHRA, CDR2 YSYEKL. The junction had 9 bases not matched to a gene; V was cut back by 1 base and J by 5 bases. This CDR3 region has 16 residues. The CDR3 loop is CASSQVNRGGLETQYF. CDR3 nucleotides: TGCGCCAGCAGCCAAGTTAACCGGGGGGGCCTGGAGACCCAGTACTTC.

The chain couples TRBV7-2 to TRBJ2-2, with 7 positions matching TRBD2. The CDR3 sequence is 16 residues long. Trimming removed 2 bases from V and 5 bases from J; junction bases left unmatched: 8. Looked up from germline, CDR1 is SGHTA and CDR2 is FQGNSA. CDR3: CASSLFGGGGTGELFF. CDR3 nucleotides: TGTGCCAGCAGCTTATTTGGCGGGGGTGGGACCGGGGAGCTGTTTTTT.

The CDR3 region is CVSQQGLVGTEAFF. In DNA form, the CDR3 reads TGTGTATCACAACAGGGCCTGGTGGGCACTGAAGCTTTCTTT. This chain links TRBV6-1 with TRBJ1-1, with D perhaps TRBD1 (6 bases). Germline V gene lookup returns CDR1 MNHNS and CDR2 SASEGT. The length of the CDR3 is 14 residues.

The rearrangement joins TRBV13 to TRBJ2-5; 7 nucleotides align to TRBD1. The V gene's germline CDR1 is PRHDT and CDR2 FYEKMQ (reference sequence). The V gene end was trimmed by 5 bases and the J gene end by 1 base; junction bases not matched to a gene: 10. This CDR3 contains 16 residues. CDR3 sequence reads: CASSPPPGGIQETQYF. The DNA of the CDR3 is TGTGCCAGCAGCCCACCGCCAGGGGGAATCCAAGAGACCCAGTACTTC.

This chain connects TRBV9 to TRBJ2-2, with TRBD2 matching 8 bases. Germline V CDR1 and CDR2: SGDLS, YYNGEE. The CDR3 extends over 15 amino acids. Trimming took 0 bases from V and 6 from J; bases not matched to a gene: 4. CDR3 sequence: CASSVGGTRAGELFF. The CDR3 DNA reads TGTGCCAGCAGCGTAGGCGGGACTAGGGCCGGGGAGCTGTTTTTT. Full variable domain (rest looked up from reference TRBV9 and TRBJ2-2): DSGVTQTPKHLITATGQRVTLRCSPRSGDLSVYWYQQSLDQGLQFLIQYYNGEERAKGNILERFSAQQFPDLHSELNLSSLELGDSALYFCASSVGGTRAGELFFGEGSRLTVL.

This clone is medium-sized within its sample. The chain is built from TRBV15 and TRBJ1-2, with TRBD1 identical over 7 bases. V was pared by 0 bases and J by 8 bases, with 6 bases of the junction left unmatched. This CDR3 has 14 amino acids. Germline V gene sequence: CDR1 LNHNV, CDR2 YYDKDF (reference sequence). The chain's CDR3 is CATSREGSGQGYTF. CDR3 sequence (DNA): TGTGCCACCAGCAGAGAGGGTTCGGGACAGGGCTACACCTTC.

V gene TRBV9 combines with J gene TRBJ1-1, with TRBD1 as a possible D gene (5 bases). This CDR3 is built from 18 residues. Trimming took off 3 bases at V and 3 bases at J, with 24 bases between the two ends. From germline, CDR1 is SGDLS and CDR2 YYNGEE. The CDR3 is CASSEPGEGAGGDTEAFF. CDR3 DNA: TGTGCCAGCAGCGAACCCGGAGAAGGGGCAGGCGGGGACACTGAAGCTTTCTTT.

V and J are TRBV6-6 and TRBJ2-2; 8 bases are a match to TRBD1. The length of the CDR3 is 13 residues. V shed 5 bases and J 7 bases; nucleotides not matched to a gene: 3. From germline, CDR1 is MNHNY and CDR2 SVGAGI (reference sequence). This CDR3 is CASSRQGSGELFF. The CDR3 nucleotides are TGTGCCAGCAGTAGACAGGGGAGCGGGGAGCTGTTTTTT.

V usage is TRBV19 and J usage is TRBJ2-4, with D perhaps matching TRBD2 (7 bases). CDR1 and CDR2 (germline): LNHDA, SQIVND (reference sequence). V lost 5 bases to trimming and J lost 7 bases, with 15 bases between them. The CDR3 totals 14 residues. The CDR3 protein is CASSPRGGANIQYF. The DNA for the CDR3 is TGTGCCAGTAGTCCTCGTGGGGGGGCGAACATTCAGTACTTC.

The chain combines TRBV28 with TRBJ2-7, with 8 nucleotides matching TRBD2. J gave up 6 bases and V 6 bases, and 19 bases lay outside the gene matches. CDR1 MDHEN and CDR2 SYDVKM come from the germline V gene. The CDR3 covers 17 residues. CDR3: CASRTSGSSRLWSEQYF. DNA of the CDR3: TGTGCCAGCAGGACCAGCGGGAGTTCGCGCCTCTGGTCCGAGCAGTACTTC.

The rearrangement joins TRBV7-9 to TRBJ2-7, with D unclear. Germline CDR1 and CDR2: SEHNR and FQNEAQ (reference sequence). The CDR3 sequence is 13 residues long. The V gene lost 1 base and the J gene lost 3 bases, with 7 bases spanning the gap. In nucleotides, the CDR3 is TGTGCCAGCAGCTTAGTTGTCAGCTACGAGCAGTACTTC. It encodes CASSLVVSYEQYF. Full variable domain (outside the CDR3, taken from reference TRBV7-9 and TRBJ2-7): DTGVSQNPRHKITKRGQNVTFRCDPISEHNRLYWYRQTLGQGPEFLTYFQNEAQLEKSRLLSDRFSAERPKGSFSTLEIQRTEQGDSAMYLCASSLVVSYEQYFGPGTRLTVT.

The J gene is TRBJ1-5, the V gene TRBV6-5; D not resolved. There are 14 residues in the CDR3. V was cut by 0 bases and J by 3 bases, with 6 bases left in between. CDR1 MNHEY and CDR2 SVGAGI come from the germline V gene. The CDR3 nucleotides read TGTGCCAGCAGTTACTCGGCGGACAATCAGCCCCAGCATTTT. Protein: CASSYSADNQPQHF.

CDR3 loop: CASTGTKNTGELFF. In DNA form, the CDR3 reads TGTGCCAGTACCGGGACAAAGAACACCGGGGAGCTGTTTTTT. The chain couples TRBV28 to TRBJ2-2; D possibly corresponds to TRBD1 (6 bases). Trimming left V 9 bases short and J 1 base short, with 12 bases between. CDR3 size: 14 residues. Germline V gene sequence: CDR1 MDHEN, CDR2 SYDVKM.

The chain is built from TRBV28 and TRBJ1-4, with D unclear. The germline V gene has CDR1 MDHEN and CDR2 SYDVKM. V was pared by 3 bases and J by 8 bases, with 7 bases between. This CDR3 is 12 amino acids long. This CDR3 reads CASSFGEEKLFF. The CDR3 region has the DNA TGTGCCAGCAGTTTTGGGGAGGAAAAACTGTTTTTT.

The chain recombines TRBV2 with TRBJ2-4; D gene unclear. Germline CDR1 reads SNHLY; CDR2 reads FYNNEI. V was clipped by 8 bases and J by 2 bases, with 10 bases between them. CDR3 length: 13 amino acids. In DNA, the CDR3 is TGTGCCAGCCAATCTAGGACCAAAAACATTCAGTACTTC. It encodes CASQSRTKNIQYF. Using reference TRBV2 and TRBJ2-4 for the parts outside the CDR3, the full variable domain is EPEVTQTPSHQVTQMGQEVILRCVPISNHLYFYWYRQILGQKVEFLVSFYNNEISEKSEIFDDQFSVERPDGSNFTLKIRSTKLEDSAMYFCASQSRTKNIQYFGAGTRLSVL.

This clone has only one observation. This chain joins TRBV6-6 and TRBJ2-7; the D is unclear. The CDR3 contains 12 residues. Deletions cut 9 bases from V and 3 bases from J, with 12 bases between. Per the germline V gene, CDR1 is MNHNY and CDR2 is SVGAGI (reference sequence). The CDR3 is CASRSGGYEQYF. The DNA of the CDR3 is TGTGCCAGTCGGTCGGGTGGCTACGAGCAGTACTTC.

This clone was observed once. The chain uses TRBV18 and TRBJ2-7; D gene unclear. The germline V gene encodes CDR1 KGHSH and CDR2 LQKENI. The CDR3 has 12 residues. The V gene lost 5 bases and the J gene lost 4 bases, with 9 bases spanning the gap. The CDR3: CASSSQLYEQYF. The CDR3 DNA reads TGTGCCAGCTCATCGCAACTGTACGAGCAGTACTTC.

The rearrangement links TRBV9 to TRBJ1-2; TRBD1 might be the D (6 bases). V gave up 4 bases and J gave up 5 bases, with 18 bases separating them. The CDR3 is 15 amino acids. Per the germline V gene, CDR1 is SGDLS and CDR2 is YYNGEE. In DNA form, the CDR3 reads TGTGCCAGCAGCAACCTGTGGGGGGGCGCTTATGGCTACACCTTC. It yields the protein CASSNLWGGAYGYTF.

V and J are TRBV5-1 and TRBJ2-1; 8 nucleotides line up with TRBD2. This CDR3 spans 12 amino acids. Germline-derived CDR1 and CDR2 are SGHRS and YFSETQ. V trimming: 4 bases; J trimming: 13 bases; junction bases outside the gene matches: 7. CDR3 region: CASSTLGLAQFF. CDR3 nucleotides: TGCGCCAGCAGCACCCTCGGACTAGCACAGTTCTTC.

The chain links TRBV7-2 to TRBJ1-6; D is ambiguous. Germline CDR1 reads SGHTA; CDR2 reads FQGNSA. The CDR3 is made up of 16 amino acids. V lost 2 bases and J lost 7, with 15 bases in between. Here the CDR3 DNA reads TGTGCCAGCAGCTTAATGGGGAGGGCCCTAAATTCACCCCTCCACTTT. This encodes CASSLMGRALNSPLHF.

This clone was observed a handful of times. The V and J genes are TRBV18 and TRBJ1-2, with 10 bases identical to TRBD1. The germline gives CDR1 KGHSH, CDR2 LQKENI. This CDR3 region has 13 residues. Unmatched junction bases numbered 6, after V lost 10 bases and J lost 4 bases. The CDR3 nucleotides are TGTGCCACGACAGGGGGCGGTACCTATGGCTACACCTTC. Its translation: CATTGGGTYGYTF.

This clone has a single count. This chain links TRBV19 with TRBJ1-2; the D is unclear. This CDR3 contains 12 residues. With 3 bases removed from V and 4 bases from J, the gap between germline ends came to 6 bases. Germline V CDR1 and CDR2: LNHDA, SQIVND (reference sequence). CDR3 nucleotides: TGTGCCAGTAGTATTACGGGCTATGGCTACACCTTC. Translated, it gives CASSITGYGYTF.

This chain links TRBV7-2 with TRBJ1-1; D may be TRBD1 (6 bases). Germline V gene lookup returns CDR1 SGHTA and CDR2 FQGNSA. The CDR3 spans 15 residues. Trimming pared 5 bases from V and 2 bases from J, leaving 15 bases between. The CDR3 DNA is TGTGCCAGCAGCGTCTACAGGGCTACAAACACTGAAGCTTTCTTT. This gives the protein CASSVYRATNTEAFF.

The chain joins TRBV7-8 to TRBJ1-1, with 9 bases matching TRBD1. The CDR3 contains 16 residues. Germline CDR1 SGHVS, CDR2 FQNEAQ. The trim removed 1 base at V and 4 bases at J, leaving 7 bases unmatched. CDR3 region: CASSLDLGQGGTEAFF. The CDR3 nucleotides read TGTGCCAGCAGCTTAGATCTGGGACAGGGAGGCACTGAAGCTTTCTTT.

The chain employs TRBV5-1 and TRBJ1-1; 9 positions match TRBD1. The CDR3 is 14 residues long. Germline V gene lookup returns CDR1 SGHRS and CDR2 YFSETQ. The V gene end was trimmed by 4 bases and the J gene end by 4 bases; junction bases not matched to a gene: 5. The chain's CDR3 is CASSKGQGSTEAFF. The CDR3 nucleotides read TGCGCCAGCAGCAAAGGACAGGGGAGCACTGAAGCTTTCTTT.

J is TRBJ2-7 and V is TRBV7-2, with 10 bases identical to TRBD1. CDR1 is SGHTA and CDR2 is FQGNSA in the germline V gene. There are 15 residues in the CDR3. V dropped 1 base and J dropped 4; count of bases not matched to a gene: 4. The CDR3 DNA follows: TGTGCCAGCAGCTTAGGGCCGGGACAGGGGTACGAGCAGTACTTC. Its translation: CASSLGPGQGYEQYF.

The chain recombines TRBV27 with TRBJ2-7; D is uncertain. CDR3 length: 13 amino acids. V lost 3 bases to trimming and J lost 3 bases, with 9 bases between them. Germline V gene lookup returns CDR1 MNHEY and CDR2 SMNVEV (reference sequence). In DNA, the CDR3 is TGTGCCAGCAGTTTGACTGCCTACTACGAGCAGTACTTC. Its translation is CASSLTAYYEQYF.

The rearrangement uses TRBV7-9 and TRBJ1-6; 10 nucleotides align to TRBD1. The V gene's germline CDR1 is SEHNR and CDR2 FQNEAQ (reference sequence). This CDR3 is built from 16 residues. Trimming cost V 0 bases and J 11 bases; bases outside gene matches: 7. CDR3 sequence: CASSLAQTGGGTPLHF. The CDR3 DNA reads TGTGCCAGCAGCTTAGCGCAGACAGGGGGCGGTACACCCCTCCACTTT.

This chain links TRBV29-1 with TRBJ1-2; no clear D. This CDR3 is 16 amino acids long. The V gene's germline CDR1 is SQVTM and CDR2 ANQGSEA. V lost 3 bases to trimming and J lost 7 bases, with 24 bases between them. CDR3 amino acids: CSVDGGGVGRSSGYTF. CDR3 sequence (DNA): TGCAGCGTTGACGGCGGTGGGGTCGGGAGATCCTCTGGCTACACCTTC. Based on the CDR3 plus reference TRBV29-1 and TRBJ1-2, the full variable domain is SAVISQKPSRDICQRGTSLTIQCQVDSQVTMMFWYRQQPGQSLTLIATANQGSEATYESGFVIDKFPISRPNLTFSTLTVSNMSPEDSSIYLCSVDGGGVGRSSGYTFGSGTRLTVV.

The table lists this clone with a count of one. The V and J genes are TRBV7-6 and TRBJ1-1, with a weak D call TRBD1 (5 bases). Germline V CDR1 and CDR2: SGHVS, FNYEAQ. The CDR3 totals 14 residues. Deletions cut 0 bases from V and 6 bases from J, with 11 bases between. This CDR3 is CASSLARGSAEAFF. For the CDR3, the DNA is TGTGCCAGCAGCTTAGCCCGGGGGTCGGCTGAAGCTTTCTTT. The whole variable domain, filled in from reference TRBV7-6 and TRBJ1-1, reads GAGVSQSPRYKVTKRGQDVALRCDPISGHVSLYWYRQALGQGPEFLTYFNYEAQQDKSGLPNDRFSAERPEGSISTLTIQRTEQRDSAMYRCASSLARGSAEAFFGQGTRLTVV.

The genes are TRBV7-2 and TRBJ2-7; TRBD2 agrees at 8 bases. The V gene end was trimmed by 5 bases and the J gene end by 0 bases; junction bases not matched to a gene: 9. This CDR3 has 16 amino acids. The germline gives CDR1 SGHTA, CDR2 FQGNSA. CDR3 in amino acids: CASSLSSGGPSYEQYF. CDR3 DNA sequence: TGTGCCAGCAGCCTTTCGTCGGGGGGGCCCTCCTACGAGCAGTACTTC.